The 31 T cell receptor beta chains below were found in one sample sequenced in a study of T cells in Graves' hyperthyroidism and ophthalmopathy (dated 2019 in TCRdb). Preparation of the library involved multiplex PCR. The instrument was an Illumina HiSeq 2000. The TCR beta CDR3 regions were amplified from RNA transcripts. The TCR CDR3 was subjected to a first round of RT-PCR using the HTBI primer set and the Qiagen OneStep RT-PCR kit. TCRdb cleaned the public reads at Q25 with fastp, built clones with MiXCR and kept in-frame beta chains. Merged by CDR3 protein, the rows form single entries marked with the most common genes and DNA. The sample profile shows more than 350,000 distinct CDR3 sequences; 15% of them were found once. The ten largest make up around a third of the sample. The specimen was blood. All receptors derive from a woman in her twenties or thirties with Graves' hyperthyroidism.

In this sample, this clonotype turned up many times. V gene TRBV29-1 combines with J gene TRBJ2-7; D unresolved. V lost 7 bases, J lost 4 bases, and 14 bases lay in between. The CDR3 spans 12 residues. CDR1 and CDR2 (germline): SQVTM, ANQGSEA. DNA for the CDR3: TGCAGCGCTCAATTGCGGAAGTACGAGCAGTACTTC. It encodes CSAQLRKYEQYF.

This clonotype was counted many times. The CDR3 nucleotides are TGCAGTGCGCTACTAGCGGGAGTTCTCGAGCAGTACTTC. Protein: CSALLAGVLEQYF. The rearrangement uses TRBV20-1 and TRBJ2-7, with 11 bases fitting TRBD2. V gave up 6 bases and J gave up 6 bases; unmatched junction bases: 7. The CDR3 extends over 13 amino acids. Germline V CDR1 and CDR2: DFQATT, SNEGSKA (reference sequence).

This sequence joins TRBV19 and TRBJ2-1; D is possibly TRBD1 (6 bases). V lost 2 bases, J lost 5 bases, and 22 bases lay in between. Germline values: CDR1 LNHDA, CDR2 SQIVND (reference sequence). CDR3 length: 18 amino acids. The CDR3 nucleotides are TGTGCCAGTAGTATATCGACTCACAGGGCCACTCTACACAATGAGCAGTTCTTC. Translation gives CASSISTHRATLHNEQFF.

This clonotype was observed at least ten times. The V gene is TRBV7-3, the J gene TRBJ2-3; D is perhaps TRBD1 (7 bases). Germline CDR1 is SGHTA and CDR2 is FQGTGA. Trimming pared 5 bases from V and 3 bases from J, leaving 12 bases between. The CDR3 contains 14 residues. The CDR3 loop is CASSAGQPTDTQYF. For the CDR3, the DNA is TGTGCCAGCAGCGCGGGACAGCCGACAGATACGCAGTATTTT.

This clonotype was found a few times. The V and J genes are TRBV29-1 and TRBJ2-1, with TRBD2 identical over 12 bases. J lost 7 bases, V lost 1 base, and 5 bases had no gene match. CDR1 is SQVTM and CDR2 is ANQGSEA in the germline V gene. The CDR3 runs to 15 residues. Here the CDR3 reads CSVEGPSGRENEQFF. The CDR3 coding sequence is TGCAGCGTTGAAGGGCCTAGCGGGAGGGAAAATGAGCAGTTCTTC.

This clonotype has at least ten counts. The chain carries TRBV28 and TRBJ2-1; D is undetermined. The germline V gene encodes CDR1 MDHEN and CDR2 SYDVKM. This CDR3 spans 16 amino acids. V lost 4 bases and J lost 3, with 16 bases in between. This CDR3 reads CASSSLGPASYNEQFF. The CDR3 nucleotides are TGTGCCAGCAGTTCCCTGGGCCCTGCCAGCTACAATGAGCAGTTCTTC.

The chain has TRBV10-1 and TRBJ2-1; 9 bases map to TRBD2. Germline V lookup: CDR1 WNHNN, CDR2 SYGVQD (reference sequence). V lost 6 bases to trimming and J lost 2 bases; unmatched junction nucleotides: 11. CDR3 length: 17 residues. The CDR3 sequence: CASRPGLASRPYNEQFF. For the CDR3, the DNA is TGCGCCAGCAGACCCGGACTAGCGAGTCGCCCCTACAATGAGCAGTTCTTC.

The V and J genes are TRBV7-6 and TRBJ2-7; 10 bases are a match to TRBD1. V was pared by 5 bases and J by 2 bases, with 6 bases of the junction left unmatched. The V gene's germline CDR1 is SGHVS and CDR2 FNYEAQ. This CDR3 is 15 amino acids long. The CDR3 protein is CASSDRDRGAYEQYF. The DNA of the CDR3 is TGTGCCAGCAGCGACCGGGACAGGGGAGCCTACGAGCAGTACTTC.

This clonotype has at least ten counts. The V gene is TRBV7-9, the J gene TRBJ2-3; tentative D call: TRBD1 (5 bases). Per germline, CDR1 SEHNR and CDR2 FQNEAQ (reference sequence). Trimming shortened V by 3 bases and J by 0 bases, and 10 bases separated the two germline ends. The CDR3 spans 15 residues. CDR3 nucleotides: TGTGCCAGCAGCTTGGTTTCAGGGAGCACAGATACGCAGTATTTT. Translating gives CASSLVSGSTDTQYF.

This chain links TRBV11-3 with TRBJ2-7; D ambiguous. The germline V and J ends were trimmed by 5 bases and 4 bases, with 9 bases remaining between them. Looked up from germline, CDR1 is SGHNT and CDR2 is YENEEA. The CDR3 covers 12 residues. Here the CDR3 reads CASSQGDYEQYF. CDR3 DNA sequence: TGTGCCAGCAGCCAAGGAGATTACGAGCAGTACTTC.

Many counts were recorded for this clonotype. The J gene is TRBJ2-5, the V gene TRBV6-1, with 7 positions matching TRBD2. Losses at the gene ends were 10 bases for V and 7 bases for J; bases not matched to a gene: 15. The germline V gene has CDR1 MNHNS and CDR2 SASEGT. The CDR3 is 14 amino acids. CDR3: CATQSGMGRGTQYF. DNA of the CDR3: TGTGCCACCCAAAGCGGGATGGGAAGAGGGACCCAGTACTTC.

This clonotype was found many times. V usage is TRBV7-9 and J usage is TRBJ2-3; the D is unclear. CDR1 SEHNR and CDR2 FQNEAQ come from the germline V gene (reference sequence). The CDR3 is 13 residues long. V was pared by 5 bases and J by 0 bases, with 6 bases between. The CDR3 spells CASSRPSTDTQYF. Written as DNA, the CDR3 is TGTGCCAGCAGCCGACCTAGCACAGATACGCAGTATTTT. The full variable domain, with the rest looked up from reference TRBV7-9 and TRBJ2-3, is DTGVSQNPRHKITKRGQNVTFRCDPISEHNRLYWYRQTLGQGPEFLTYFQNEAQLEKSRLLSDRFSAERPKGSFSTLEIQRTEQGDSAMYLCASSRPSTDTQYFGPGTRLTVL.

This rearrangement joins TRBV12-3 or TRBV12-4 to TRBJ2-2; TRBD2 might be the D (6 bases). The CDR3 totals 15 residues. Trimming left V 3 bases short and J 3 bases short, with 11 bases between. This chain's CDR3 is CASSFGGADTGELFF. The CDR3 DNA reads as TGTGCCAGCAGTTTCGGGGGAGCGGACACCGGGGAGCTGTTTTTT.

This clonotype showed up just a few times. In DNA form, the CDR3 reads TGCGCCAGCAGCTTGCCCAAGGGCGGGGAGACCCAGTACTTC. Residues: CASSLPKGGETQYF. The rearrangement uses TRBV5-1 and TRBJ2-5; TRBD2 is a possible D gene (5 bases). Germline assignment: CDR1 SGHRS and CDR2 YFSETQ. The V end was cut by 1 base, the J end by 5 bases, with 12 bases between. CDR3 length: 14 amino acids. The complete variable domain, with remaining parts taken from reference TRBV5-1 and TRBJ2-5, reads KAGVTQTPRYLIKTRGQQVTLSCSPISGHRSVSWYQQTPGQGLQFLFEYFSETQRNKGNFPGRFSGRQFSNSRSEMNVSTLELGDSALYLCASSLPKGGETQYFGPGTRLLVL.

Only a few counts were recorded for this clonotype. This chain connects TRBV27 to TRBJ2-4; TRBD2 agrees at 10 bases. V was clipped by 7 bases and J by 0 bases; unmatched bases: 9. The CDR3 runs to 17 residues. Germline values: CDR1 MNHEY, CDR2 SMNVEV (reference sequence). CDR3 region: CASKSSGRSIAKNIQYF. DNA of the CDR3: TGTGCCAGCAAGTCTAGCGGGAGAAGCATAGCCAAAAACATTCAGTACTTC.

This clonotype appeared many times. The chain links TRBV6-1 to TRBJ1-5, with D hard to call. The CDR3 is 15 amino acids. V lost 4 bases and J lost 4, with 14 bases in between. Looked up from germline, CDR1 is MNHNS and CDR2 is SASEGT. The DNA of the CDR3 is TGTGCCAGCAGTGGAGGCCAGGTGATTAATCAGCCCCAGCATTTT. This translates into CASSGGQVINQPQHF.

The chain couples TRBV3-1 to TRBJ2-3, with 10 bases identical to TRBD2. The V segment lost 9 bases and the J segment 3 bases; nucleotides outside the gene matches: 6. Germline V CDR1 and CDR2: LGHDT, YNNKEL (reference sequence). This CDR3 is 14 amino acids long. CDR3 nucleotides: TGTGCCAGTTATACTAGCGGGAAGACAGATACGCAGTATTTT. It specifies CASYTSGKTDTQYF.

Comments on this clonotype: This could be a read error, since a much larger clone is one nucleotide away. This chain uses TRBV2 with TRBJ2-3, with D perhaps TRBD2 (5 bases). V was shortened by 3 bases and J by 2 bases, with 12 bases between the two germline ends. This CDR3 is built from 15 residues. CDR1 SNHLY and CDR2 FYNNEI come from the germline V gene. Here the CDR3 DNA reads TGTGCCAGCAGTGACCAGTCGGACTTCACAGATACGCAGTATTTT. Translating it yields CASSDQSDFTDTQYF.

The V gene is TRBV9, the J gene TRBJ1-4; TRBD1 aligns across 9 bases. This CDR3 is built from 16 residues. Germline CDR1 is SGDLS and CDR2 is YYNGEE. J was trimmed by 6 bases and V by 3 bases; bases with no gene match: 9. CDR3 DNA: TGTGCCAGCAGCGGGGGGTCGGGACAGGGACATGAAAAACTGTTTTTT. Encoded protein: CASSGGSGQGHEKLFF.

The count of this clonotype is one. The chain combines TRBV24-1 with TRBJ2-4, with D possibly TRBD2 on 6 matching bases. The germline V gene encodes CDR1 KGHDR and CDR2 SFDVKD. Trimming took off 11 bases at V and 1 base at J, with 17 bases between the two ends. The CDR3 totals 15 residues. The chain's CDR3 is CAITDGGGAKNIQYF. The DNA for the CDR3 is TGTGCCATCACCGACGGAGGAGGGGCCAAAAACATTCAGTACTTC.

The chain recombines TRBV5-1 with TRBJ2-7; D is undetermined. Trimming removed 0 bases from V and 6 bases from J, with 13 bases in between. The CDR3 runs 14 residues. Germline CDR1 reads SGHRS; CDR2 reads YFSETQ. CDR3 sequence (DNA): TGCGCCAGCAGCTTGGCCCAAGACTCTTCCGAGCAGTACTTC. It translates to CASSLAQDSSEQYF.

This clonotype was recorded a few times. V and J are TRBV5-1 and TRBJ2-6; unclear D gene. The CDR3 is 16 amino acids. The germline V gene encodes CDR1 SGHRS and CDR2 YFSETQ. Trimming left V 1 base short and J 0 bases short, with 8 bases between. CDR3: CASSLRASSGANVLTF. Here the CDR3 DNA reads TGCGCCAGCAGCTTGAGAGCCTCCTCTGGGGCCAACGTCCTGACTTTC.

This clonotype was seen a handful of times. The chain joins TRBV28 to TRBJ2-7; maybe TRBD2 (6 bases). The CDR3 is 14 amino acids. The germline V and J ends were trimmed by 3 bases and 6 bases, with 15 bases remaining between them. Per germline, CDR1 MDHEN and CDR2 SYDVKM. The CDR3 DNA is TGTGCCAGCAGTTTGCCGGGGGAAAGAAGCGAGCAGTACTTC. It specifies CASSLPGERSEQYF. The complete variable domain, with remaining parts taken from reference TRBV28 and TRBJ2-7, reads DVKVTQSSRYLVKRTGEKVFLECVQDMDHENMFWYRQDPGLGLRLIYFSYDVKMKEKGDIPEGYSVSREKKERFSLILESASTNQTSMYLCASSLPGERSEQYFGPGTRLTVT.

This clonotype was found many times. This chain connects TRBV6-1 to TRBJ2-5, with 8 bases fitting TRBD2. In germline, CDR1 is MNHNS, CDR2 SASEGT. The junction had 7 bases not matched to a gene; V was cut back by 5 bases and J by 2 bases. The CDR3 is 15 amino acids. This CDR3 is CASSLGGGKQETQYF. CDR3 nucleotides: TGTGCCAGCAGTTTGGGCGGGGGGAAGCAAGAGACCCAGTACTTC.

This clonotype was counted at least ten times. This sequence joins TRBV30 and TRBJ1-3, with TRBD1 matching 7 bases. There are 14 residues in the CDR3. Germline V gene data show CDR1 as GTSNPN and CDR2 as SVGIG (reference sequence). V lost 3 bases to trimming and J lost 4 bases; unmatched junction nucleotides: 6. Here the CDR3 DNA reads TGTGCCTGGAGACTACAGGGGTCCGGAAACACCATATATTTT. Its protein is CAWRLQGSGNTIYF.

This clonotype was counted many times. The genes are TRBV5-1 and TRBJ1-1; D unclear. Germline CDR1 SGHRS, CDR2 YFSETQ. The CDR3 covers 16 residues. V shed 1 base and J shed 3 bases, with 16 bases lying between them. The CDR3, as DNA: TGCGCCAGCAGCTTGTATCTGGGGTTGAGGGACACTGAAGCTTTCTTT. Amino acid sequence: CASSLYLGLRDTEAFF.

Regarding this clonotype: One base away lies a much larger clone, so this may be a sequencing read error. The rearrangement links TRBV7-7 to TRBJ2-1; D may be TRBD2 (5 bases). The end of the DNA aligns better with TRBJ2-7, so the J call may be wrong. The CDR3 has 15 residues. The germline V gene has CDR1 SSHAT and CDR2 FNYEAQ (reference sequence). The CDR3 here is CASSLDGDPANEQYF. In DNA form, the CDR3 reads TGTGCTAGCAGCTTAGACGGGGATCCGGCCAATGAGCAGTACTTC.

The chain employs TRBV6-1 and TRBJ2-1; 10 bases map to TRBD2. The J segment lost 2 bases and the V segment lost 6 bases, leaving 10 bases of the junction unmatched. The CDR3 spans 17 residues. The germline V gene has CDR1 MNHNS and CDR2 SASEGT. The CDR3 reads CASRRLLLAGTYNEQFF. CDR3 nucleotides: TGTGCCAGCAGGCGACTCCTACTAGCGGGGACCTACAATGAGCAGTTCTTC.

J is TRBJ2-5 and V is TRBV28; 8 bases are shared with TRBD1. This CDR3 spans 11 amino acids. V lost 9 bases and J lost 9; bases outside the gene matches: 6. Per the germline V gene, CDR1 is MDHEN and CDR2 is SYDVKM. The CDR3 DNA sequence: TGTGCCAGTCGCCGACAGGGGTCCCAGTACTTC. Its protein product is CASRRQGSQYF.

This clonotype has ten or more counts. The rearrangement links TRBV12-3 or TRBV12-4 to TRBJ2-5; tentatively, D is TRBD1 or TRBD2 (5 bases each). The CDR3 covers 16 residues. V dropped 3 bases and J dropped 4 bases, with 18 bases sitting between them. CDR3 DNA sequence: TGTGCCAGCAGTTTGGCCCCCCAAGGGGCGGGAGAGACCCAGTACTTC. Protein product: CASSLAPQGAGETQYF.

Details on this clonotype: A much more abundant neighbour one base away suggests this may be a read error. The CDR3 loop reads CGASGTGIHEQFF. The CDR3 bases are TGCGGTGCTTCCGGGACAGGGATCCATGAGCAGTTCTTC. The rearrangement uses TRBV20-1 and TRBJ2-1; 9 nucleotides agree with TRBD1. There are 13 residues in the CDR3. Germline values: CDR1 DFQATT, CDR2 SNEGSKA (reference sequence).